These 22 T cell receptor beta chains originate from one sample sequenced in a study of identifying expanded T cells in peripheral blood. Data came from immunoSEQ multiplex PCR; TCRdb stores just in-frame clones and leaves some out. The repertoire holds about 80,000 clones, with 84% as singletons. The sample taken for sequencing was blood. These receptor sequences come from a person aged 18 to 69 in good health.

This clone showed up just a few times. The J gene is TRBJ1-2, the V gene TRBV10-3; D call uncertain. V dropped 2 bases and J dropped 2 bases, with 6 bases sitting between them. CDR1 and CDR2 from the germline V gene are ENHRY and SYGVKD. This CDR3 is 13 amino acids long. The DNA of the CDR3 is TGTGCCATCAGTGAGGAGGAGAACTATGGCTACACCTTC. Translating it yields CAISEEENYGYTF.

This clone was seen a single time. The chain couples TRBV5-1 to TRBJ1-1, with TRBD1 matching over 7 bases. CDR1 and CDR2 (germline): SGHRS, YFSETQ. The CDR3 has 15 residues. V shed 4 bases and J 0 bases; nucleotides not matched to a gene: 6. CDR3 sequence reads: CASSPAGGLNTEAFF. The CDR3 nucleotides read TGCGCCAGCAGCCCGGCAGGGGGATTGAACACTGAAGCTTTCTTT.

J is TRBJ1-5 and V is TRBV2, with D unclear. Trimming pared 5 bases from V and 1 base from J, leaving 9 bases between. CDR1 is SNHLY and CDR2 is FYNNEI in the germline V gene. The CDR3 sequence is 14 residues long. In nucleotides, the CDR3 is TGTGCCAGCAGTTGGGGTAGAAGCAATCAGCCCCAGCATTTT. It yields the protein CASSWGRSNQPQHF.

The chain employs TRBV7-9 and TRBJ2-5, with 8 positions matching TRBD2. The CDR3 length is 17 residues. CDR1 is SEHNR, CDR2 FQNEAQ, per germline (reference sequence). Trimming removed 2 bases from V and 3 bases from J; junction bases left unmatched: 11. For the CDR3, the DNA is TGTGCCAGCAGCTTAAACATAGCGGGATCCCTGAAAGAGACCCAGTACTTC. It specifies CASSLNIAGSLKETQYF.

CDR3 bases: TGTGCCAGCAGCCAGACAGCCCTCTCCTACGAGCAGTACTTC. It yields the protein CASSQTALSYEQYF. The chain recombines TRBV6-5 with TRBJ2-7, with a weak D call TRBD1 (5 bases). Per germline, CDR1 MNHEY and CDR2 SVGAGI. There are 14 residues in the CDR3. Trimming took 6 bases from V and 0 from J, leaving 12 bases between them.

The rearrangement uses TRBV27 and TRBJ2-3; D ambiguous. The CDR3 totals 12 residues. Trimming removed 4 bases at V and 6 bases at J, with 8 bases between. The germline V gene has CDR1 MNHEY and CDR2 SMNVEV (reference sequence). CDR3 amino acids: CASSSRIDTQYF. CDR3 sequence (DNA): TGTGCCAGCAGTTCCCGCATCGATACGCAGTATTTT.

J is TRBJ2-1 and V is TRBV5-1, with 8 bases matching TRBD1. CDR1 and CDR2 (germline): SGHRS, YFSETQ. This CDR3 has 18 residues. V gave up 3 bases and J gave up 0 bases; unmatched junction bases: 11. In nucleotides, the CDR3 is TGCGCCAGCAGCTCGGACAGGGAGCGGATCAGCTCCTACAATGAGCAGTTCTTC. Amino acid sequence: CASSSDRERISSYNEQFF.

The chain employs TRBV28 and TRBJ1-2; D not resolved. The CDR3 runs 13 residues. In germline, CDR1 is MDHEN, CDR2 SYDVKM. Trimming stripped 7 bases from V and 4 bases from J, with 13 bases between. CDR3 sequence: CASMREVIYGYTF. The CDR3 DNA is TGTGCCAGCATGAGGGAAGTAATCTATGGCTACACCTTC.

The rearrangement uses TRBV7-2 and TRBJ1-2, with D unclear. V lost 7 bases and J lost 0, with 9 bases in between. This CDR3 spans 13 amino acids. Germline V gene lookup returns CDR1 SGHTA and CDR2 FQGNSA. The CDR3 DNA follows: TGTGCCAGCACCCCACGGGCTAACTATGGCTACACCTTC. Its protein is CASTPRANYGYTF.

The chain is built from TRBV15 and TRBJ2-1; 8 nucleotides agree with TRBD2. With V trimmed by 1 base and J by 6 bases, 11 bases remained unmatched. CDR3 length: 17 amino acids. Germline loops: CDR1 LNHNV, CDR2 YYDKDF (reference sequence). The CDR3 loop is CATSRGRTSGWRNEQFF. The CDR3 DNA reads TGTGCCACCAGCAGAGGTCGCACTAGCGGTTGGCGCAATGAGCAGTTCTTC.

This chain connects TRBV19 to TRBJ1-1; a possible D gene is TRBD1 (5 bases). The CDR3 runs to 14 residues. The V end lost 5 bases, the J end lost 2 bases, and 12 bases lay between the germline ends. Germline V lookup: CDR1 LNHDA, CDR2 SQIVND (reference sequence). This CDR3 reads CASSPGQVNTEAFF. DNA of the CDR3: TGTGCCAGTAGTCCAGGACAAGTTAACACTGAAGCTTTCTTT.

This clone was picked up a small number of times. The genes are TRBV7-2 and TRBJ2-1; D is uncertain. Germline V gene data show CDR1 as SGHTA and CDR2 as FQGNSA. V dropped 4 bases and J dropped 10 bases, with 8 bases sitting between them. There are 11 residues in the CDR3. CDR3 sequence: CASSSLKEQFF. In DNA, the CDR3 is TGTGCCAGCAGCTCGCTAAAAGAGCAGTTCTTC.

This clone was recorded once. The V call is TRBV5-4, the J call TRBJ2-2, with no clear D. Deletions cut 4 bases from V and 2 bases from J, with 3 bases between. Looked up from germline, CDR1 is SGHNT and CDR2 is YYREEE (reference sequence). There are 12 residues in the CDR3. This CDR3 reads CASSINTGELFF. DNA for the CDR3: TGTGCCAGCAGCATAAACACCGGGGAGCTGTTTTTT.

The chain links TRBV6-1 to TRBJ2-7; 8 nucleotides align to TRBD2. The CDR3 has 13 amino acids. V trimming: 10 bases; J trimming: 4 bases; junction bases outside the gene matches: 9. Germline-derived CDR1 and CDR2 are MNHNS and SASEGT. The CDR3 DNA follows: TGTGCCACCGTACTAGCGGAACTTTACGAGCAGTACTTC. It encodes CATVLAELYEQYF.

This chain joins TRBV11-2 and TRBJ1-1; 7 bases map to TRBD1. There are 15 residues in the CDR3. From germline, CDR1 is SGHAT and CDR2 FQNNGV. The trim removed 0 bases at V and 1 base at J, leaving 2 bases unmatched. This chain's CDR3 is CASSLDTGENTEAFF. For the CDR3, the DNA is TGTGCCAGCAGCTTAGATACAGGGGAGAACACTGAAGCTTTCTTT.

The gene calls are TRBV20-1 and TRBJ2-7; TRBD2 might be the D (6 bases). V lost 3 bases to trimming and J lost 5 bases, with 8 bases between them. Germline V gene lookup returns CDR1 DFQATT and CDR2 SNEGSKA (reference sequence). The CDR3 is 11 amino acids. In DNA, the CDR3 is TGCAGTGCTAGTGGGGAGGACGAGCAGTACTTC. Amino acid sequence: CSASGEDEQYF.

The rearrangement joins TRBV4-1 to TRBJ2-7, with 8 nucleotides matching TRBD1. This CDR3 comprises 16 residues. Germline CDR1 and CDR2: MGHRA and YSYEKL. The V gene end was trimmed by 1 base and the J gene end by 4 bases; junction bases not matched to a gene: 9. The CDR3 DNA is TGCGCCAGCAGCCAAGGGATGGGACAGGCTTTGTACGAGCAGTACTTC. Translated, it gives CASSQGMGQALYEQYF.

This chain joins TRBV9 and TRBJ1-1; possible D gene TRBD1, 5 bases. Germline CDR1 and CDR2: SGDLS and YYNGEE. CDR3 length equals 11 residues. Trimming stripped 5 bases from V and 6 bases from J, with 8 bases between. This CDR3 is CASSSTAEAFF. Written as DNA, the CDR3 is TGTGCCAGCAGTTCGACAGCTGAAGCTTTCTTT.

This chain uses TRBV7-9 with TRBJ2-7; D is perhaps TRBD2 (6 bases). Trimming removed 6 bases at V and 5 bases at J, with 23 bases between. CDR3 length: 16 amino acids. Germline V gene sequence: CDR1 SEHNR, CDR2 FQNEAQ (reference sequence). The CDR3 protein is CASRGTVEGNDHEQYF. As DNA, the CDR3 is TGTGCCAGCAGGGGGACCGTGGAGGGGAACGACCACGAGCAGTACTTC.

This clone was seen a few times. The rearrangement joins TRBV7-2 to TRBJ2-7, with D tentatively TRBD1 or TRBD2 (6 bases each). The germline CDR1 and CDR2 sequences are SGHTA and FQGNSA. V was cut by 3 bases and J by 7 bases, with 16 bases left in between. This CDR3 is built from 14 residues. The CDR3 nucleotides are TGTGCCAGCAGCTTCGGAGGGGGTGTGAGAGAGCAGTACTTC. Translating it yields CASSFGGGVREQYF.

The rearrangement links TRBV7-9 to TRBJ2-2; 9 bases are a match to TRBD2. The CDR3 loop spans 15 amino acids. Per the germline V gene, CDR1 is SEHNR and CDR2 is FQNEAQ (reference sequence). The V segment lost 1 base and the J segment 6 bases; nucleotides outside the gene matches: 3. The CDR3 region has the DNA TGTGCCAGCAGCTTAGGACTAGCGGAAGCCGGGGAGCTGTTTTTT. As protein: CASSLGLAEAGELFF.

The V gene is TRBV4-1, the J gene TRBJ2-1; 10 nucleotides agree with TRBD2. J gave up 5 bases and V 3 bases, and 10 bases lay outside the gene matches. This CDR3 comprises 17 residues. Germline values: CDR1 MGHRA, CDR2 YSYEKL. The CDR3 DNA reads TGCGCCAGCAGCCATCAGTCTAGCGGGAGTGGGCACAATGAGCAGTTCTTC. Translated, it gives CASSHQSSGSGHNEQFF.